This entry features one T cell receptor beta chain sequence. Its antigen remains unknown. Via MiXCR, TCRdb re-called the reads, giving one row per CDR3 protein. Of 450,000 to 650,000 distinct CDR3 sequences in the sample, about 39% were seen once. V was pared by 6 bases and J by 2 bases, with 10 bases between. CDR1 and CDR2 (germline): SGHVS, FNYEAQ. This CDR3 is built from 13 residues. The sample belongs to a study of T cell repertoires in cytomegalovirus infection. Across the study: As its CMV epitopes, the study selected recently identified HLA-C-restricted and well-studied HLA-B-restricted targets.

The rearrangement uses TRBV7-6 and TRBJ1-1, with a possible D match to TRBD1 (5 bases). The source of this sequence is a human donor in good health (CMV status not recorded). Some clones in this sample may be carry-over from other donors' samples. The input for sequencing was cultured PBMCs, taken from culture after CMV antigen stimulation. CDR3 loop: CASRLQVNTEAFF. The DNA of the CDR3 is TGTGCCAGCAGGTTACAGGTAAACACTGAAGCTTTCTTT.